This T cell receptor (beta chain) was sequenced during a study of identifying expanded T cells in peripheral blood. This clone has a handful of counts. This CDR3 comprises 14 residues. CDR1 is SGHRS, CDR2 YFSETQ, per germline. Trimming cost V 5 bases and J 1 base, with 12 bases left between them. The data were produced by immunoSEQ multiplex PCR, yet TCRdb's version contains in-frame clones alone and is incomplete. Seen here are some 120,000 clones, about four fifths observed once, and the top ten hold 2.5% to 4%. The specimen was blood. The gene calls are TRBV5-1 and TRBJ1-2, with D unresolved. This TCR was sampled from a person aged 18 to 75 in good health. This chain's CDR3 is CASRRTEINYGYTF. The CDR3, as DNA: TGCGCCAGCAGGAGGACGGAGATTAACTATGGCTACACCTTC.